The clone carrying this T cell receptor (beta chain) was seen only a few times. The antigen remains undetermined. This sample was taken from a study of T cells after yellow fever vaccination. Study findings and constraints: Re-detected after boosting: most primary clones, about 95% of CD4 and around 86% of CD8. Abundant clonotypes from the bulk population could contaminate FACS-sorted repertoires.

5'RACE template switching added a universal primer site and UMIs to TCR cDNA. Via MiXCR, TCRdb re-called the 5' RACE reads, giving one row per CDR3 protein. The repertoire holds around 530,000 distinct CDR3 sequences, with approximately 16% as singletons. The V gene lost 0 bases and the J gene lost 6 bases, with 12 bases spanning the gap. Germline CDR1 and CDR2: LNHNV and YYDKDF (reference sequence). The CDR3 runs 15 residues. The receptor was isolated from a man aged 18 to 30 who received the YFV17D yellow fever vaccine. The chain has TRBV15 and TRBJ1-5; D is perhaps TRBD1 (6 bases). The source was PBMCs, collected 4 to 6 days after the first yellow fever vaccination. In nucleotides, the CDR3 is TGTGCCACCAGCAGAGAAGTCAGGGGTACTCAGCCCCAGCATTTT. Its translation: CATSREVRGTQPQHF.